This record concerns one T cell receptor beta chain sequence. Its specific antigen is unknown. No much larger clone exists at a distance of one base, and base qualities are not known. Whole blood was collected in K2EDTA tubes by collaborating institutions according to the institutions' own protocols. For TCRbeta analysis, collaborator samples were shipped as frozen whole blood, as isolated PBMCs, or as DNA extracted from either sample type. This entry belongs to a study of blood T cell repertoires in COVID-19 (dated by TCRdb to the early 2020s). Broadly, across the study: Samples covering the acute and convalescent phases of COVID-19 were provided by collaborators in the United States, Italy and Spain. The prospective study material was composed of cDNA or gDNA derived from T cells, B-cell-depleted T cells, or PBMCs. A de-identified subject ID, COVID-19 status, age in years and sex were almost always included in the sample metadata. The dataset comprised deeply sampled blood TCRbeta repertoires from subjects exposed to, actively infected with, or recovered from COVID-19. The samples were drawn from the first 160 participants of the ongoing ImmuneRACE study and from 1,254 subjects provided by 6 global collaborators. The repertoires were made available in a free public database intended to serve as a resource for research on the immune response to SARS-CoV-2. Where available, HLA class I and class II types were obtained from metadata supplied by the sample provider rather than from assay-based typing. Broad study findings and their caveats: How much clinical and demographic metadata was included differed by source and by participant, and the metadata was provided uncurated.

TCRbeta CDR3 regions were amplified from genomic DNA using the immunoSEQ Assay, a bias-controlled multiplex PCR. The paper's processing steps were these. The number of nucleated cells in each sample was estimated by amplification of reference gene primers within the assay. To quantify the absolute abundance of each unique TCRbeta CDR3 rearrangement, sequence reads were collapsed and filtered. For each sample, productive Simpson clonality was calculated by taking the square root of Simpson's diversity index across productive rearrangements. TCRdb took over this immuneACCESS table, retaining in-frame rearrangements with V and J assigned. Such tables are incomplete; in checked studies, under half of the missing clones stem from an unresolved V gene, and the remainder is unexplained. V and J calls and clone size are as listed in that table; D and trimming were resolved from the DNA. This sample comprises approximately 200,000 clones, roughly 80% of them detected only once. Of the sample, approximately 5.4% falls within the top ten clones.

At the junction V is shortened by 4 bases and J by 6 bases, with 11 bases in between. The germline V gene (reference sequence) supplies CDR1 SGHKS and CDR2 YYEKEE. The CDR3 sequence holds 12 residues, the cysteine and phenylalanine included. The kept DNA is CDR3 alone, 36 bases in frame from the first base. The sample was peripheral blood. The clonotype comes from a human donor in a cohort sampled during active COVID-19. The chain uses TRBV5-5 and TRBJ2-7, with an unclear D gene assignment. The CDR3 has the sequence CASSPRPGEQYF. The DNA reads TGTGCCAGCAGCCCCAGGCCAGGCGAGCAGTACTTC.